One and the same sample provided the 23 T cell receptor beta chains below, sequenced in a study of cytomegalovirus exposure and HLA in healthy donors. It was with 60 Vbeta and 13 Jbeta primers that the PCR ran. Using immunoSEQ multiplex PCR, the repertoire was profiled, and TCRdb retains in-frame clones only, with some absent. The sample lists over 200,000 clones, around 88% occurring once. Sequenced sample: PBMCs. The receptors come from a woman under 30 in good health and CMV-seronegative.

This chain connects TRBV25-1 to TRBJ1-2; TRBD1 agrees at 7 bases. The germline gives CDR1 MGHDK, CDR2 SYGVNS. CDR3 size: 17 residues. Trimming at V came to 4 bases and at J to 1 base, leaving 12 bases not matched to a gene. CDR3 sequence reads: CASSAGTVFSLNYGYTF. CDR3 DNA: TGTGCCAGCAGTGCCGGGACAGTTTTTTCACTTAACTATGGCTACACCTTC.

The CDR3 loop is CASSLGRGAHTDTQYF. CDR3 DNA sequence: TGTGCCAGCAGCTTAGGGCGGGGGGCCCACACAGATACGCAGTATTTT. The J gene is TRBJ2-3, the V gene TRBV13, with 8 bases matching TRBD2. This CDR3 has 16 residues. The trim removed 0 bases at V and 2 bases at J, leaving 4 bases unmatched. The germline gives CDR1 PRHDT, CDR2 FYEKMQ (reference sequence).

This clone came up a few times. The rearrangement links TRBV6-6 to TRBJ2-5; the D gene is possibly TRBD1 (6 bases). Per the germline V gene, CDR1 is MNHNY and CDR2 is SVGAGI (reference sequence). The CDR3 runs to 14 residues. Between the trimmed V and J ends, which lost 6 bases and 2 bases, there was a span of 13 bases. The CDR3 DNA is TGTGCCAGCAGGACTTCACAGGGACAAGAGACCCAGTACTTC. Its protein product is CASRTSQGQETQYF.

The chain recombines TRBV7-9 with TRBJ1-1; 9 bases agree with TRBD1. The CDR3 totals 13 residues. The V segment lost 10 bases and the J segment 6 bases; nucleotides outside the gene matches: 9. The germline gives CDR1 SEHNR, CDR2 FQNEAQ (reference sequence). The CDR3 spells CAIAEGQGSEAFF. The CDR3 DNA is TGTGCCATCGCGGAGGGACAGGGATCTGAAGCTTTCTTT.

This rearrangement joins TRBV4-2 to TRBJ2-7, with 7 bases fitting TRBD2. With V trimmed by 0 bases and J by 6 bases, 11 bases remained unmatched. The CDR3 spans 16 residues. Per germline, CDR1 LGHNA and CDR2 YNFKEQ. CDR3 bases: TGTGCCAGCAGCCAAGACGCCCCCCTTGGCGGGGGCGAGCAGTACTTC. Translated, it gives CASSQDAPLGGGEQYF.

The chain recombines TRBV6-1 with TRBJ1-4, with 9 bases matching TRBD1. In germline, CDR1 is MNHNS, CDR2 SASEGT. V trimming: 3 bases; J trimming: 3 bases; junction bases outside the gene matches: 8. The length of the CDR3 is 17 residues. The CDR3 sequence: CASSDAGQGISNEKLFF. The DNA for the CDR3 is TGTGCCAGCAGTGATGCGGGACAGGGCATTTCTAATGAAAAACTGTTTTTT.

The V gene is TRBV4-2, the J gene TRBJ2-7; 10 bases map to TRBD2. The CDR3 contains 15 residues. Germline loops: CDR1 LGHNA, CDR2 YNFKEQ. The V and J ends lost 6 bases and 3 bases, in that order; junction bases with no gene match: 8. CDR3 sequence reads: CASRFGTSVDYEQYF. CDR3 DNA: TGTGCCAGCAGATTTGGGACTAGCGTTGACTACGAGCAGTACTTC.

The V gene is TRBV6-6, the J gene TRBJ2-7; TRBD2 matches 12 bases. CDR1 is MNHNY, CDR2 SVGAGI, per germline (reference sequence). The CDR3 consists of 15 residues. V lost 5 bases and J lost 1; bases outside the gene matches: 3. As DNA, the CDR3 is TGTGCCAGCAGTCAAGGACTAGCGGGATCCTACGAGCAGTACTTC. Translating it yields CASSQGLAGSYEQYF.

As for this clone: Without the conserved terminal phenylalanine or tryptophan, this CDR3 likely stems from a read error. The DNA is left out, because the CDR3 cannot be placed on it with certainty; the CDR3 is given as TCRdb lists it. The chain employs TRBV6-1 and TRBJ1-4; the table's D call, TRBD1, has no DNA check behind it. The CDR3 is 15 residues long, ends included. The germline V gene encodes CDR1 MNHNS and CDR2 SASEGT. The CDR3 loop reads CASSDLTGSNEKLFL.

The chain carries TRBV7-7 and TRBJ2-1; tentatively, D is TRBD2 (6 bases). V shed 1 base and J shed 4 bases, with 11 bases lying between them. CDR3 length equals 15 residues. Germline values: CDR1 SSHAT, CDR2 FNYEAQ (reference sequence). CDR3 residues: CASSLVGAGYNEQFF. DNA for the CDR3: TGTGCCAGCAGCTTAGTTGGGGCGGGATACAATGAGCAGTTCTTC. Full variable domain (rest looked up from reference TRBV7-7 and TRBJ2-1): GAGVSQSPRYKVTKRGQDVTLRCDPISSHATLYWYQQALGQGPEFLTYFNYEAQPDKSGLPSDRFSAERPEGSISTLTIQRTEQRDSAMYRCASSLVGAGYNEQFFGPGTRLTVL.

The CDR3 region has the DNA TGTGCCAGCAGCCCCCAGGGGGTCGGGGCCAACGTCCTGACTTTC. Amino acid sequence: CASSPQGVGANVLTF. This sequence joins TRBV7-9 and TRBJ2-6; TRBD1 aligns across 7 bases. With V trimmed by 5 bases and J by 4 bases, 5 bases remained unmatched. From germline, CDR1 is SEHNR and CDR2 FQNEAQ (reference sequence). The CDR3 consists of 15 residues.

The chain is built from TRBV6-1 and TRBJ2-5, with a weak D call TRBD2 (5 bases). Germline assignment: CDR1 MNHNS and CDR2 SASEGT. Trimming removed 2 bases at V and 0 bases at J, with 16 bases between. The CDR3 totals 17 residues. This CDR3 reads CASSEYGAGYNQETQYF. The CDR3 coding sequence is TGTGCCAGCAGTGAATACGGCGCGGGCTATAACCAAGAGACCCAGTACTTC.

The chain has TRBV5-1 and TRBJ2-7; 7 bases are a match to TRBD1. The germline V gene encodes CDR1 SGHRS and CDR2 YFSETQ. The CDR3 has 15 amino acids. V dropped 1 base and J dropped 3; count of bases not matched to a gene: 7. The CDR3 sequence: CASSLFSAGGYEQYF. DNA for the CDR3: TGCGCCAGCAGCTTGTTCTCTGCAGGGGGCTACGAGCAGTACTTC.

The rearrangement uses TRBV6-6 and TRBJ2-5, with unresolved D. This CDR3 comprises 11 residues. The germline V gene has CDR1 MNHNY and CDR2 SVGAGI (reference sequence). The V end was cut by 7 bases, the J end by 7 bases, with 10 bases between. CDR3 sequence reads: CASTETGTQYF. CDR3 bases: TGTGCCAGCACCGAAACCGGGACCCAGTACTTC.

This clone was seen a single time. This sequence joins TRBV19 and TRBJ1-5; 7 nucleotides agree with TRBD1. With V trimmed by 7 bases and J by 2 bases, 8 bases remained unmatched. CDR3 size: 15 residues. CDR1 is LNHDA, CDR2 SQIVND, per germline (reference sequence). CDR3 loop: CASNAPGTGNQPQHF. As DNA, the CDR3 is TGTGCCAGTAATGCCCCCGGGACAGGCAATCAGCCCCAGCATTTT. Full variable domain (rest looked up from reference TRBV19 and TRBJ1-5): DGGITQSPKYLFRKEGQNVTLSCEQNLNHDAMYWYRQDPGQGLRLIYYSQIVNDFQKGDIAEGYSVSREKKESFPLTVTSAQKNPTAFYLCASNAPGTGNQPQHFGDGTRLSIL.

The CDR3: CASSPGLASTDTQYF. CDR3 bases: TGTGCCAGCAGCCCGGGACTAGCGAGCACAGATACGCAGTATTTT. The chain links TRBV9 to TRBJ2-3; 10 bases line up with TRBD2. The length of the CDR3 is 15 residues. Germline CDR1 SGDLS, CDR2 YYNGEE. V trimming: 4 bases; J trimming: 0 bases; junction bases outside the gene matches: 2.

The rearrangement joins TRBV9 to TRBJ2-6; D possibly corresponds to TRBD2 (5 bases). Germline CDR1 and CDR2: SGDLS and YYNGEE. Trimming took 4 bases from V and 1 from J, leaving 12 bases between them. The CDR3 is 16 amino acids. The CDR3 loop is CASSPRRTSGANVLTF. For the CDR3, the DNA is TGTGCCAGCAGCCCCAGACGGACTTCTGGGGCCAACGTCCTGACTTTC.

The V and J genes are TRBV18 and TRBJ2-1; 8 nucleotides line up with TRBD2. Germline-derived CDR1 and CDR2 are KGHSH and LQKENI. V lost 4 bases to trimming and J lost 3 bases; unmatched junction nucleotides: 5. The CDR3 totals 15 residues. CDR3 DNA: TGTGCCAGCTCACTGAGGACTAGCCGCTACAATGAGCAGTTCTTC. Encoded protein: CASSLRTSRYNEQFF.

The rearrangement joins TRBV7-2 to TRBJ2-1, with a tentative D call TRBD2 (6 bases). Trimming removed 4 bases from V and 0 bases from J, with 10 bases in between. Looked up from germline, CDR1 is SGHTA and CDR2 is FQGNSA. The CDR3 totals 15 residues. This CDR3 is CASSSGGNSYNEQFF. As DNA, the CDR3 is TGTGCCAGCAGCTCCGGGGGAAACTCCTACAATGAGCAGTTCTTC.

The chain uses TRBV9 and TRBJ2-7; 8 bases align to TRBD2. The germline V gene has CDR1 SGDLS and CDR2 YYNGEE. After removal of 3 bases from V and 2 bases from J, the junction contained 7 bases not matched to a gene. The CDR3 runs to 15 residues. CDR3 sequence: CASSARPGGTYEQYF. DNA of the CDR3: TGTGCCAGCAGCGCCAGACCGGGGGGGACCTACGAGCAGTACTTC.

The chain carries TRBV6-5 and TRBJ2-7; possible D gene TRBD1, 7 bases. Germline-derived CDR1 and CDR2 are MNHEY and SVGAGI. Between the trimmed V and J ends, which lost 2 bases and 3 bases, there was a span of 17 bases. The CDR3 spans 16 residues. The CDR3 region has the DNA TGTGCCAGCAGTTACGACCCGCAGGGGGGTTACTACGAGCAGTACTTC. Its protein product is CASSYDPQGGYYEQYF.

The chain employs TRBV11-3 and TRBJ2-5; D may be TRBD2 (6 bases). This CDR3 spans 14 amino acids. Germline V gene data show CDR1 as SGHNT and CDR2 as YENEEA. Trimming shortened V by 1 base and J by 2 bases, and 8 bases separated the two germline ends. The CDR3 bases are TGTGCCAGCAGCTTAGGACTAGATCAAGAGACCCAGTACTTC. This gives the protein CASSLGLDQETQYF.

This chain uses TRBV5-4 with TRBJ1-6; 9 bases match TRBD1. CDR3 length: 15 residues. The germline V gene has CDR1 SGHNT and CDR2 YYREEE (reference sequence). V lost 0 bases and J lost 9; bases outside the gene matches: 4. The CDR3 bases are TGTGCCAGCAGCTTGGACAGGGGGCTGGGTTCACCCCTCCACTTT. Its translation is CASSLDRGLGSPLHF.